One and the same sample provided the 8 T cell receptor beta chains below, sequenced in a study of CD8 T cells in ankylosing spondylitis. TCRdb processed the 5' RACE reads anew with MiXCR; each CDR3 protein has one entry. The table has some 340,000 distinct CDR3 sequences, roughly 15% seen once. Sequenced material: blood, either unsorted or a sorted T cell fraction (not recorded which). The receptors originated from a male donor with ankylosing spondylitis or in good health (not recorded which).

With regard to this clonotype: The junction shows a germline mismatch at one end, possibly a read error. This rearrangement joins TRBV12-3 or TRBV12-4 to TRBJ2-3; tentative D call: TRBD1 (5 bases). The CDR3 spans 15 residues. The CDR3 spells CASSFGAAEYNTQYF. The CDR3 region has the DNA TGTGCTAGCAGTTTTGGGGCAGCCGAATACAATACGCAGTATTTT.

The table lists this clonotype with a few counts. The chain couples TRBV29-1 to TRBJ2-3, with D uncertain. Germline CDR1 reads SQVTM; CDR2 reads ANQGSEA. Trimming took off 7 bases at V and 2 bases at J, with 4 bases between the two ends. The CDR3 contains 10 residues. The CDR3 nucleotides read TGCAGCGGATACACAGATACGCAGTATTTT. It encodes CSGYTDTQYF.

In its sample, this clonotype was seen many times. The genes are TRBV14 and TRBJ2-1, with 9 bases matching TRBD1. In germline, CDR1 is SGHDN, CDR2 FVKESK. This CDR3 is built from 19 residues. Trimming removed 0 bases from V and 0 bases from J; junction bases left unmatched: 9. CDR3 protein: CASSQDRRTGVSSYNEQFF. The DNA for the CDR3 is TGTGCCAGCAGCCAAGACCGCAGGACAGGGGTTAGCTCCTACAATGAGCAGTTCTTC.

The chain links TRBV12-3 or TRBV12-4 to TRBJ2-7; 9 bases are shared with TRBD2. The CDR3 has 14 amino acids. V trimming: 5 bases; J trimming: 5 bases; junction bases outside the gene matches: 7. CDR3 sequence: CASSRLAGPHEQYF. In nucleotides, the CDR3 is TGTGCCAGCAGTAGGCTAGCGGGGCCCCACGAGCAGTACTTC.

This clonotype has a handful of counts. The chain combines TRBV6-1 with TRBJ2-7, with 8 bases lining up with TRBD2. V trimming: 3 bases; J trimming: 8 bases; junction bases outside the gene matches: 12. From germline, CDR1 is MNHNS and CDR2 SASEGT. There are 15 residues in the CDR3. The CDR3 loop is CASSELPGTRMKQYF. The CDR3 DNA follows: TGTGCCAGCAGTGAGTTACCCGGGACTAGGATGAAGCAGTACTTC.

The chain recombines TRBV20-1 with TRBJ2-7, with TRBD2 identical over 12 bases. From germline, CDR1 is DFQATT and CDR2 SNEGSKA (reference sequence). Trimming removed 6 bases from V and 1 base from J; junction bases left unmatched: 10. The CDR3 runs 16 residues. CDR3 loop: CSAQLGLAGRSYEQYF. In DNA form, the CDR3 reads TGCAGTGCCCAATTAGGACTAGCGGGAAGGTCCTACGAGCAGTACTTC.

The sample holds a few counts of this clonotype. In DNA form, the CDR3 reads TGTGCCAGCACCGGGACAGTCTATGGCTACACCTTC. Protein sequence: CASTGTVYGYTF. The chain recombines TRBV5-6 with TRBJ1-2; TRBD1 aligns across 7 bases. The CDR3 is 12 amino acids. V lost 6 bases and J lost 4; bases outside the gene matches: 3. CDR1 SGHDT and CDR2 YYEEEE come from the germline V gene.

J is TRBJ2-3 and V is TRBV3-1; D is unresolved. Germline lookup yields CDR1 LGHDT and CDR2 YNNKEL (reference sequence). Trimming removed 10 bases from V and 2 bases from J, with 19 bases in between. CDR3 length: 15 residues. The CDR3 DNA reads as TGTGCCACCTCCCCACCCCCCGGGCTCACAGATACGCAGTATTTT. It is translated as CATSPPPGLTDTQYF.